This T cell receptor beta chain was captured in a study of shared clonotypes between healthy human individuals. Findings of the study overall: Rarefaction gave evidence that sorted-subset sequencing remained incomplete despite large depth. Sequencing depth was expected to affect clonotype sharing among donors.

The germline CDR1 and CDR2 sequences are SGHAT and FQNNGV. The CDR3 sequence is 12 residues long. Deletions cut 2 bases from V and 3 bases from J, with 3 bases between. As regards this clone: Antigen unknown.

Sorted subsets were amplified in replicate PCRs using about 210 ng DNA, 32,000 or so T cell genomes. Only in-frame clones appear in the TCRdb table, and some are missing; sequencing was by immunoSEQ multiplex PCR. The sample has fewer than 700,000 clones, approximately 95% seen once; the top ten hold 0.11%. Positively selected for CCR7, the CD45RO-negative cells used as naive CD8 cells excluded terminally differentiated effector memory CD45RA+ cells. The chain links TRBV11-2 to TRBJ2-3; no clear D. The receptor's source is a woman aged 30 to 39 in good health. Material: naive CD8+ T cells sorted from blood. The CDR3 protein is CASSLRTDTQYF. The CDR3 DNA reads TGTGCCAGCAGCTTAAGGACAGATACGCAGTATTTT.